This T cell receptor (beta chain) was identified in a study of cytomegalovirus exposure and HLA in healthy donors. The PCR ran on 60 Vbeta and 13 Jbeta primers. Measured with immunoSEQ multiplex PCR; TCRdb has only the in-frame clones, and not every one. The sample includes around 87,000 clones, over 75% of them seen just once. Germline CDR1 and CDR2: MGHRA and YSYEKL. The CDR3 loop spans 15 amino acids. V lost 3 bases, J lost 5 bases, and 4 bases stayed unmatched. The receptor was isolated from a girl aged 2-10 years in good health and CMV-seropositive. The sequenced material came from PBMCs. The chain is built from TRBV4-1 and TRBJ2-1, with 10 bases matching TRBD2. The CDR3 bases are TGCGCCAGCAGCCACACTAGCGGGGTTAACAATGAGCAGTTCTTC. Translating gives CASSHTSGVNNEQFF.